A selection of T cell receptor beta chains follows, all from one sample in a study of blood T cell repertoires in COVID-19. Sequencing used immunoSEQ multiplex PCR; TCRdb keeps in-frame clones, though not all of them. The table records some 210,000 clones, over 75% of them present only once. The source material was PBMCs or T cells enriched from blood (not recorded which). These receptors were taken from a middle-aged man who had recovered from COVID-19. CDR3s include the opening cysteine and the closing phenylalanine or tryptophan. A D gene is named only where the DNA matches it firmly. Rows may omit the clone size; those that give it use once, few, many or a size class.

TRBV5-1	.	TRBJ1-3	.	TGCGCCAGCAGCTTGGCCCCTACCGGGACAAGAGGAAACACCATATATTTT	CASSLAPTGTRGNTIYF
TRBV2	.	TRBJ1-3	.	TGTGCCAGCAGTGTAGAGGGAACGTCTGGAAACACCATATATTTT	CASSVEGTSGNTIYF
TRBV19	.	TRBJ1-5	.	TGTGCCAGTAAGGAAGACAGCCTGAGCAATCAGCCCCAGCATTTT	CASKEDSLSNQPQHF
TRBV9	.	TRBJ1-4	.	TGTGCCAGCAGCGCGGAGGTCTCGAATGAAAAACTGTTTTTT	CASSAEVSNEKLFF
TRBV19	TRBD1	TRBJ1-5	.	TGTGCCAGTAGACAGACAGGGGGTAGCAATCAGCCCCAGCATTTT	CASRQTGGSNQPQHF
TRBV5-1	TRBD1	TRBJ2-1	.	TGCGCCAGTTCGGTGACAGGGAGCTATGAGCAGTTCTTC	CASSVTGSYEQFF
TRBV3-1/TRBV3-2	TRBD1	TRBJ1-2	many	TGTGCCAGCAGCCAGGGGGACAGGGGGGTCCATGGCTACACCTTC	CASSQGDRGVHGYTF
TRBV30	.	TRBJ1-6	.	TGTGCCTACCTTCTGAGGCTTACCTATAATTCACCCCTCCACTTT	CAYLLRLTYNSPLHF
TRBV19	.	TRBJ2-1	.	TGTGCCAGTAGTATCGTCCCCAATGAGCAGTTCTTC	CASSIVPNEQFF
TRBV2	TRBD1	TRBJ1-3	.	TGTGCCAGCAGTGTCGGGACAGGGGGCTCTGGAAACACCATATATTTT	CASSVGTGGSGNTIYF
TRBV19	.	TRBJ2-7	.	TGTGCCAGTCCCCTATGTACCCCCTACGAGCAGTACTTC	CASPLCTPYEQYF
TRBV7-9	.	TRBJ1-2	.	TGTGCCAGCAGCACAGCGGTCTATGGCTACACCTTC	CASSTAVYGYTF
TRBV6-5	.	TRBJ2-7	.	TGTGCCAGCAGTTACGCAGCGGATAGCTCCTACGAGCAGTACTTC	CASSYAADSSYEQYF
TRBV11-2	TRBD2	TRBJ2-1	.	TGTGCCAGCAGCCAAGGTGGGGGGGTAGTCTACAATGAGCAGTTCTTC	CASSQGGGVVYNEQFF
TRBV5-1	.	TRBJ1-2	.	TGCGCCAGCAGTGCCAGGGGAGATAACTATGGCTACACCTTC	CASSARGDNYGYTF
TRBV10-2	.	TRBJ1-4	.	TGCGCCAGCAGTGTCTCAGGGGCGGGTAGTGAAAAACTGTTTTTT	CASSVSGAGSEKLFF
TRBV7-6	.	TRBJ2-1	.	TGTGCCAGCAGCTTTGACATAAGCTCCTACAATGAGCAGTTCTTC	CASSFDISSYNEQFF
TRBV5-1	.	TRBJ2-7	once	TGCGCCAGCAGCTTGGCTACCTCCTACGAGCAGTACTTC	CASSLATSYEQYF
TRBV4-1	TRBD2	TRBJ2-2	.	TGCGCCAGCAGCCATCCCCGGGGACTAGCGGGGAACACCGGGGAGCTGTTTTTT	CASSHPRGLAGNTGELFF
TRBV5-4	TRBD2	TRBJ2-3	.	TGTGCCAGCAGGCCGCCCGGGACTAGCGGGGGTACAGATACGCAGTATTTT	CASRPPGTSGGTDTQYF
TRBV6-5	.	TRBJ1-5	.	TGTGCCAGCAGTTACGGCGGGGGTGGTCAGCCCCAGCATTTT	CASSYGGGGQPQHF
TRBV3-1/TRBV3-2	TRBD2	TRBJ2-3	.	TGTGCCAGCAGCCCCGGACTAGCGGGAGCAAAGGATACGCAGTATTTT	CASSPGLAGAKDTQYF
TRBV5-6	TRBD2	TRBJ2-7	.	TGTGCCAGCAGCTTTGGGACTAGTTTGAGCTCCTACGAGCAGTACTTC	CASSFGTSLSSYEQYF